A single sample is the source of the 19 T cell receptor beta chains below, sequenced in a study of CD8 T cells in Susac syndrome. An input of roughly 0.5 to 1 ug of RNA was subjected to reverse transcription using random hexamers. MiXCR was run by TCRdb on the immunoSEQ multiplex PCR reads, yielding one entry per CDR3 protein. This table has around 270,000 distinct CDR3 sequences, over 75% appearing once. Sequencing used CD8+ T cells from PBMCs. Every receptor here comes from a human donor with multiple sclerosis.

Here the CDR3 DNA reads TGTGCCAGCAGCCAAATGGTGGGCGGAACCCACTACAATGAGCAGTTCTTC. Protein sequence: CASSQMVGGTHYNEQFF. The chain joins TRBV7-9 to TRBJ2-1; D not certain. Trimming left V 5 bases short and J 3 bases short, with 20 bases between. This CDR3 is built from 17 residues. Germline CDR1 reads SEHNR; CDR2 reads FQNEAQ (reference sequence).

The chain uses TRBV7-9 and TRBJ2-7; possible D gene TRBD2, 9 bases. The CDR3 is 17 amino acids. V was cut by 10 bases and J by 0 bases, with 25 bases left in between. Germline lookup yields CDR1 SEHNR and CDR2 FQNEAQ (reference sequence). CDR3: CATQGAASGKSSYEQYF. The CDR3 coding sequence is TGTGCCACTCAGGGGGCGGCTAGCGGGAAGAGCTCCTACGAGCAGTACTTC.

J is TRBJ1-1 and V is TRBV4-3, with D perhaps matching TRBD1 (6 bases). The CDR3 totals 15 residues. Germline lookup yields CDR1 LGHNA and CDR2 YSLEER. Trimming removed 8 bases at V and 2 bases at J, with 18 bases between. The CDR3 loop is CASSWTGARNTEAFF. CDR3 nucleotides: TGCGCCAGCTCATGGACGGGGGCAAGAAACACTGAAGCTTTCTTT.

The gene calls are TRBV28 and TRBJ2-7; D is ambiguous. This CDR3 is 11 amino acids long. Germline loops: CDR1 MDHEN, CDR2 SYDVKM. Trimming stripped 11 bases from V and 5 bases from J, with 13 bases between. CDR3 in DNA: TGTGCCTGCCAAAGGACCCACGAGCAGTACTTC. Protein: CACQRTHEQYF.

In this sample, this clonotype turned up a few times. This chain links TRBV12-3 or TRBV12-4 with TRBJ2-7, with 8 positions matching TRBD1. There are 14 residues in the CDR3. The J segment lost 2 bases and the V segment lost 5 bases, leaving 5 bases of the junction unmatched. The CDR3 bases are TGTGCCAGCAGTCCGTCGACAGGGGCCTACGAGCAGTACTTC. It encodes CASSPSTGAYEQYF.

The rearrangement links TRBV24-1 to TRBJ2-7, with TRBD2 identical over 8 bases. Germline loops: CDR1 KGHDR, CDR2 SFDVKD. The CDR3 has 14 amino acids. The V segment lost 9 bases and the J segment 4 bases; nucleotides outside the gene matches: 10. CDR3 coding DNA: TGTGCCACCCAGTCTCCGGGAGGGGATTACGAGCAGTACTTC. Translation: CATQSPGGDYEQYF.

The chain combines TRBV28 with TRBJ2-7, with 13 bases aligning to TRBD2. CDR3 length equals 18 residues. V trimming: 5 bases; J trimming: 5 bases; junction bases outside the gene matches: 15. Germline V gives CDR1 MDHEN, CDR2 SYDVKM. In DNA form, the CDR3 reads TGTGCCAGCAGTCCCGGACTAGCGGGAGCCCTCCTTTCGCACGAGCAGTACTTC. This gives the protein CASSPGLAGALLSHEQYF.

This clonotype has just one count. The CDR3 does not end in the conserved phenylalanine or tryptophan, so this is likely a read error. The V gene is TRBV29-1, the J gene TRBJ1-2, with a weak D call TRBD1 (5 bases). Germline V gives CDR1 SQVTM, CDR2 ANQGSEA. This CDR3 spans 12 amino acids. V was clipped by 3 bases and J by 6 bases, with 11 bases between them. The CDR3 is CSVDPGSDGYTL. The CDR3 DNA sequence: TGCAGCGTTGATCCAGGGAGCGATGGCTACACCCTC.

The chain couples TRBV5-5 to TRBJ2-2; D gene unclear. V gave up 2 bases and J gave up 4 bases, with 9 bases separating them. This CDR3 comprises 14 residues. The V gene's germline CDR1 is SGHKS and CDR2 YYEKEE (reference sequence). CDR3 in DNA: TGTGCCAGCAGCTTCGAAGTTTTCACCGGGGAGCTGTTTTTT. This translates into CASSFEVFTGELFF.

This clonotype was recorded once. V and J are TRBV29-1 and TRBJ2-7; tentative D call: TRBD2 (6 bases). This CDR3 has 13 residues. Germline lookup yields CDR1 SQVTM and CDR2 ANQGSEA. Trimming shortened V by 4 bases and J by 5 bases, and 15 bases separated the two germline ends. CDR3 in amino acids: CSVGGSGGNEQYF. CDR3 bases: TGCAGCGTTGGGGGGAGTGGAGGGAACGAGCAGTACTTC.

CDR3: CASSLVLGQGAETHQRETQYF. As DNA, the CDR3 is TGTGCCAGCAGCTTAGTCCTTGGACAGGGGGCAGAGACCCACCAGAGAGAGACCCAGTACTTC. The chain combines TRBV11-2 with TRBJ2-5; 11 bases map to TRBD1. CDR3 size: 21 residues. V gave up 1 base and J gave up 4 bases; unmatched junction bases: 20. The germline gives CDR1 SGHAT, CDR2 FQNNGV.

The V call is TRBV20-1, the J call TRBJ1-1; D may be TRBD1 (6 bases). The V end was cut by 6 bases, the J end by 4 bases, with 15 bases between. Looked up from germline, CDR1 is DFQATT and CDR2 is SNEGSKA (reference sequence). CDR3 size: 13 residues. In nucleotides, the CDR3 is TGCAGTGCGTACCACAGGGAACGCACTGAAGCTTTCTTT. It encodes CSAYHRERTEAFF.

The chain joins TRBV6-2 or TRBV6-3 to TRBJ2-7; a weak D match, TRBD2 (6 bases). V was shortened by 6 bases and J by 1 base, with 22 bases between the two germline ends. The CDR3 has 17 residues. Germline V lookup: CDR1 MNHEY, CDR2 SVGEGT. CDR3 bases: TGTGCCAGCAGCTCAGACACTCTCCGGGACTCGTCCTACGAGCAGTACTTC. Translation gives CASSSDTLRDSSYEQYF.

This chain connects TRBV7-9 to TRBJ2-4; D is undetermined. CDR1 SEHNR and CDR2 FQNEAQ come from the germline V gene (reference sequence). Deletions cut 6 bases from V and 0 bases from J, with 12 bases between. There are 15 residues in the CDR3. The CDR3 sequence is CASSNPVLAKNIQYF. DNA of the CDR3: TGTGCCAGCAGTAACCCAGTTCTAGCCAAAAACATTCAGTACTTC.

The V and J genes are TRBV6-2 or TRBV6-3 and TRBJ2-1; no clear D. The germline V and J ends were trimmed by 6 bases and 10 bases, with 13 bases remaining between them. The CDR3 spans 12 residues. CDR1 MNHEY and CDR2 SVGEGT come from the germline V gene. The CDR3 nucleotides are TGTGCCAGCAGCTCAGCAGCATACGAGCAGTTCTTC. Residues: CASSSAAYEQFF.

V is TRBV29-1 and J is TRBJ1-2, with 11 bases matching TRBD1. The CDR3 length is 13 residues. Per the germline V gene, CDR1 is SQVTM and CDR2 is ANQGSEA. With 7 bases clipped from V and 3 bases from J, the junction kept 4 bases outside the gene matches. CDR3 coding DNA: TGCAGCGGGGGACAGGGGGAGGACTATGGCTACACCTTC. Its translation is CSGGQGEDYGYTF.

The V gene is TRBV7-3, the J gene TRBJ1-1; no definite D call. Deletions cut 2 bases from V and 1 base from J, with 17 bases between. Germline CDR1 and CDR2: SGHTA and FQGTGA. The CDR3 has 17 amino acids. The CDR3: CASSLRHYGRSNTEAFF. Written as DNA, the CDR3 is TGTGCCAGCAGCTTACGTCACTACGGCAGGTCGAACACTGAAGCTTTCTTT.

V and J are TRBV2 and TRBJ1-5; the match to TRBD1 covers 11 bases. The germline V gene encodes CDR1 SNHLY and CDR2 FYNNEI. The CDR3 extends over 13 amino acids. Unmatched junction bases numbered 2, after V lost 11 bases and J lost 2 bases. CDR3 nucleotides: TGTGCCGGGACAGGGGGGCGCAATCAGCCCCAGCATTTT. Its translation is CAGTGGRNQPQHF.

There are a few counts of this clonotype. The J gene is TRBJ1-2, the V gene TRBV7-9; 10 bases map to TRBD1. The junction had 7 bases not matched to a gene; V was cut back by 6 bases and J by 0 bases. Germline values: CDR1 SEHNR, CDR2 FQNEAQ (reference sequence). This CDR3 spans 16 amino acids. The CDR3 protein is CASSRTGGRSNYGYTF. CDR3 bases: TGTGCCAGCAGTCGGACAGGGGGGCGTTCTAACTATGGCTACACCTTC.